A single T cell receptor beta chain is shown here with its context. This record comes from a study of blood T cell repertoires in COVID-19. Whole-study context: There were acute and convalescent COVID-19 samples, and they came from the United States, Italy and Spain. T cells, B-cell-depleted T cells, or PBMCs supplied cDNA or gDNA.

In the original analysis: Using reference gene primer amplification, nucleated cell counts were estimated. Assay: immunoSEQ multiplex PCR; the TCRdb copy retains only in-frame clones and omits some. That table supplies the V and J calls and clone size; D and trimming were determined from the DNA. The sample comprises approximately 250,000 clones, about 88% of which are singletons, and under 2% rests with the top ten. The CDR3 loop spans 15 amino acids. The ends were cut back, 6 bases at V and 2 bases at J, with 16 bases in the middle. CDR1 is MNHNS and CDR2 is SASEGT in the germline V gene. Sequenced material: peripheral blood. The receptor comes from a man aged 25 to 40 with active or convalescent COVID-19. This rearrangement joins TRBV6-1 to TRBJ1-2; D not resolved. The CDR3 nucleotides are TGTGCCAGCAGCTACGGTCCCACGCTAAACTATGGCTACACCTTC. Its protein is CASSYGPTLNYGYTF.